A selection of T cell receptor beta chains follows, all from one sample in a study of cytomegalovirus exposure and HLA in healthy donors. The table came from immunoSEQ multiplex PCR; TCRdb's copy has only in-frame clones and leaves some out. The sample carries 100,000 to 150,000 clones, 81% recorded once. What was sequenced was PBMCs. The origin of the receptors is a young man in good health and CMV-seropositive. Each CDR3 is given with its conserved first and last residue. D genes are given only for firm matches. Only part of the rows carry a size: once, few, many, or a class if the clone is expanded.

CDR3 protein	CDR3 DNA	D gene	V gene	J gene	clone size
CASSVGGGGPHNEQFF	TGTGCCAGCAGCGTAGGGGGGGGAGGGCCGCATAATGAGCAGTTCTTC	TRBD2	TRBV9	TRBJ2-1	-
CASSQGQGTDGYTF	TGCGCCAGCAGCCAGGGACAGGGGACGGATGGCTACACCTTC	TRBD1	TRBV4-3	TRBJ1-2	-
CASSKTGNTEAFF	TGTGCCAGTAGTAAAACAGGGAACACTGAAGCTTTCTTT	-	TRBV19	TRBJ1-1	-
CASSLAGTANSPLHF	TGCGCCAGCAGCTTGGCCGGGACAGCAAATTCACCCCTCCACTTT	TRBD1	TRBV5-1	TRBJ1-6	-
CASSSGLAVYNEQFF	TGTGCCAGCAGTTCTGGACTAGCGGTATACAATGAGCAGTTCTTC	TRBD2	TRBV9	TRBJ2-1	once
CAWSESGGAGSITDTQYF	TGTGCCTGGAGTGAGAGCGGGGGGGCCGGGTCCATAACAGATACGCAGTATTTT	TRBD2	TRBV30	TRBJ2-3	-
CASSWGSPPPKGYTF	TGTGCCAGCAGTTGGGGCTCACCCCCCCCTAAGGGCTACACCTTC	-	TRBV28	TRBJ1-2	-
CASSAGTGGNTIYF	TGTGCCAGCAGCGCCGGGACAGGTGGAAACACCATATATTTT	TRBD1	TRBV5-6	TRBJ1-3	-
CASSVTGASGNTIYF	TGTGCCAGCAGCGTTACAGGGGCCTCTGGAAACACCATATATTTT	TRBD1	TRBV9	TRBJ1-3	-
CASSQQLGEGYGYTF	TGTGCCAGCAGTCAGCAGCTAGGGGAGGGCTATGGCTACACCTTC	-	TRBV6-1	TRBJ1-2	-
CASSSVGFGEQYF	TGTGCCAGCAGTTCCGTGGGCTTTGGGGAGCAGTACTTC	-	TRBV28	TRBJ2-7	-
CASSRDTENTEAFF	TGCGCCAGCAGTCGGGACACGGAGAACACTGAAGCTTTCTTT	-	TRBV10-1	TRBJ1-1	-
CASSHGTREQYF	TGTGCCAGCAGCCATGGTACACGTGAGCAGTACTTC	-	TRBV14	TRBJ2-7	-
CASSEYESGTEAFF	TGTGCCAGCAGTGAATATGAATCGGGCACTGAAGCTTTCTTT	-	TRBV25-1	TRBJ1-1	few
CASSTDRRSYEQYF	TGTGCCAGCAGTACCGACAGGCGTTCCTACGAGCAGTACTTC	-	TRBV6-1	TRBJ2-7	-
CASSLSGFTYEQYF	TGTGCCAGCAGCTTGTCAGGGTTTACCTACGAGCAGTACTTC	-	TRBV5-4	TRBJ2-7	-
CASSPSRGGGYEQYF	TGCGCCAGCAGCCCAAGCCGCGGGGGCGGCTACGAGCAGTACTTC	-	TRBV5-1	TRBJ2-7	-
CASSTQVGGIETQYF	TGTGCCAGTAGTACCCAAGTTGGGGGGATAGAGACCCAGTACTTC	-	TRBV19	TRBJ2-5	-
CASSLLAPVRVSYEQYF	TGTGCCAGCAGCTTACTAGCGCCCGTTCGAGTCTCCTACGAGCAGTACTTC	-	TRBV7-2	TRBJ2-7	-
CASSLMSTGNNGYTF	TGTGCCAGCAGCCTCATGTCCACAGGGAATAATGGCTACACCTTC	-	TRBV5-5	TRBJ1-2	-
CASSQERNTEAFF	TGTGCCAGCAGCCAAGAGAGGAACACTGAAGCTTTCTTT	-	TRBV14	TRBJ1-1	-
CASSIRGPGNQPQHF	TGTGCCAGTAGTATCAGGGGACCGGGCAATCAGCCCCAGCATTTT	-	TRBV19	TRBJ1-5	-
CATSRATTSARLSYEQYF	TGTGCCACCAGCAGAGCCACGACTAGCGCACGACTCTCCTACGAGCAGTACTTC	TRBD2	TRBV15	TRBJ2-7	-
CASSQPSGTRYNEQFF	TGCGCCAGCAGCCAGCCTAGCGGAACGAGGTACAATGAGCAGTTCTTC	TRBD2	TRBV4-1	TRBJ2-1	-
CASSQETDGYNEQFF	TGTGCCAGCAGCCAAGAAACAGACGGATACAATGAGCAGTTCTTC	-	TRBV7-2	TRBJ2-1	-
CASSLEPGTDTQYF	TGTGCCAGCAGCTTGGAACCAGGGACAGATACGCAGTATTTT	-	TRBV5-5	TRBJ2-3	-
CASSALQGQLRQPQHF	TGTGCCAGCTCAGCTCTACAGGGTCAACTAAGGCAGCCCCAGCATTTT	-	TRBV7-8	TRBJ1-5	once
CAWRKPGVGTEAFF	TGTGCCTGGAGGAAACCAGGGGTCGGGACTGAAGCTTTCTTT	-	TRBV30	TRBJ1-1	few
CSVARRGQETQYF	TGCAGCGTTGCTCGGCGGGGGCAAGAGACCCAGTACTTC	TRBD2	TRBV29-1	TRBJ2-5	-
CATKLARTGAGNTEAFF	TGTGCCACAAAGCTGGCCAGGACAGGGGCTGGGAACACTGAAGCTTTCTTT	TRBD1	TRBV15	TRBJ1-1	-
CASSKRPGQLFQETQYF	TGTGCCAGCAGCAAGAGGCCGGGACAGCTCTTCCAAGAGACCCAGTACTTC	TRBD1	TRBV7-2	TRBJ2-5	-
CATQYGGQVVDEQYF	TGTGCCACCCAGTATGGAGGACAGGTAGTCGACGAGCAGTACTTC	TRBD1	TRBV2	TRBJ2-7	once
CASSFRSGELFF	TGTGCCAGCAGCTTTCGTTCCGGGGAGCTGTTTTTT	-	TRBV5-6	TRBJ2-2	few
CASSSTSGGYNEQFF	TGTGCCAGCAGCTCGACTAGCGGGGGATACAATGAGCAGTTCTTC	TRBD2	TRBV6-5	TRBJ2-1	-
CASSELLAGAVTTYNEQFF	TGTGCCAGCAGCGAACTCCTAGCGGGGGCCGTAACCACATACAATGAGCAGTTCTTC	TRBD2	TRBV13	TRBJ2-1	-
CASSPNGGSGNTGELFF	TGTGCCAGCAGCCCAAACGGGGGTAGCGGTAACACCGGGGAGCTGTTTTTT	-	TRBV7-9	TRBJ2-2	-
CASSFIATGGQNTEAFF	TGTGCCAGCAGCTTTATAGCCACAGGGGGCCAGAACACTGAAGCTTTCTTT	TRBD1	TRBV7-2	TRBJ1-1	-
CASGLTSDIDQPQHF	TGTGCTAGTGGTTTGACCTCGGACATTGATCAGCCCCAGCATTTT	-	TRBV12-5	TRBJ1-5	-
CAWSVSGTGELFF	TGTGCCTGGAGTGTTTCCGGGACCGGGGAGCTGTTTTTT	-	TRBV30	TRBJ2-2	-
CASSLATETRYAGELFF	TGTGCCAGCAGCTTAGCGACGGAGACCCGCTATGCCGGGGAGCTGTTTTTT	-	TRBV7-9	TRBJ2-2	-
CASSPGLNQPQHF	TGCGCCAGCAGTCCCGGTCTTAATCAGCCCCAGCATTTT	-	TRBV10-1	TRBJ1-5	-
CASSGSGVGGSTRTDTQYF	TGTGCCAGCAGCGGCAGCGGCGTGGGAGGTTCGACCCGCACAGATACGCAGTATTTT	-	TRBV5-4	TRBJ2-3	few
CASSLLRGASYEQYF	TGTGCCAGCAGCTTGTTGAGAGGAGCCTCCTACGAGCAGTACTTC	-	TRBV5-4	TRBJ2-7	-
CASSFTQGPGTEAFF	TGTGCCAGCAGCTTCACACAGGGGCCTGGCACTGAAGCTTTCTTT	TRBD1	TRBV5-4	TRBJ1-1	few
CASSRGGPVTDTQYF	TGTGCCAGCAGCCGGGGGGGCCCGGTCACAGATACGCAGTATTTT	TRBD2	TRBV7-9	TRBJ2-3	-
CSSSPPGTVYNEQFF	TGTTCCAGCAGCCCGCCTGGGACAGTATACAATGAGCAGTTCTTC	TRBD1	TRBV7-9	TRBJ2-1	-
CSVALRLDGGPYEQYF	TGCAGCGTTGCCCTTCGTCTGGACGGCGGGCCCTACGAGCAGTACTTC	-	TRBV29-1	TRBJ2-7	once
CASNDRGVFYGYTF	TGTGCCAGCAACGACAGGGGGGTATTTTATGGCTACACCTTC	TRBD1	TRBV6-1	TRBJ1-2	few
CASRGTPLNYGYTF	TGTGCCAGCAGGGGGACTCCCCTTAACTATGGCTACACCTTC	-	TRBV2	TRBJ1-2	-
CASSFPAQVTEAFF	TGTGCCAGCAGCTTCCCCGCACAGGTCACTGAAGCTTTCTTT	-	TRBV7-2	TRBJ1-1	-
CASSLVAGVGEAFF	TGTGCCAGCAGCTTAGTGGCGGGCGTGGGTGAAGCTTTCTTT	-	TRBV7-9	TRBJ1-1	-
CASSYILAGGVEQYF	TGTGCCAGCAGTTACATTCTAGCGGGAGGGGTTGAGCAGTACTTC	TRBD2	TRBV6-5	TRBJ2-7	-
CSSSLGVTDYGYTF	TGTTCCAGCAGCTTGGGAGTAACTGACTATGGCTACACCTTC	-	TRBV7-9	TRBJ1-2	-
CASSLAGGYRYEQYF	TGTGCCAGCAGCTTAGCGGGGGGGTATCGGTACGAGCAGTACTTC	TRBD2	TRBV7-2	TRBJ2-7	-
CASSTGTSGRDTGELFF	TGCGCCAGCAGCACCGGGACTAGCGGGAGGGACACCGGGGAGCTGTTTTTT	TRBD2	TRBV5-1	TRBJ2-2	-